Shown below are 32 T cell receptor beta chains from a single sample sequenced in a study of CD8 T cells in ankylosing spondylitis. TCRdb ran MiXCR on the 5' RACE reads and lists one entry per CDR3 protein. Of around 210,000 distinct CDR3 sequences in the sample, roughly 8% are singletons; the top ten hold around 4.8%. Specimen: blood, either unsorted or a sorted T cell fraction (not recorded which). The receptors were sampled from a female donor with ankylosing spondylitis or in good health (not recorded which).

This clonotype was seen repeatedly, ten times or more. The chain combines TRBV7-2 with TRBJ1-6; D remains unclear. This CDR3 is built from 11 residues. The germline gives CDR1 SGHTA, CDR2 FQGNSA. V was pared by 6 bases and J by 5 bases, with 2 bases between. The CDR3 is CASSHNSPLHF. CDR3 nucleotide sequence: TGTGCCAGCAGTCATAATTCACCCCTCCACTTT. Full variable domain (missing parts from reference TRBV7-2 and TRBJ1-6): GAGVSQSPSNKVTEKGKDVELRCDPISGHTALYWYRQSLGQGLEFLIYFQGNSAPDKSGLPSDRFSAERTGGSVSTLTIQRTQQEDSAVYLCASSHNSPLHFGNGTRLTVT.

Many counts were recorded for this clonotype. The J gene is TRBJ2-7, the V gene TRBV6-1, with TRBD2 matching over 8 bases. The CDR3 extends over 17 amino acids. V lost 6 bases, J lost 6 bases, and 19 bases stayed unmatched. Per germline, CDR1 MNHNS and CDR2 SASEGT. CDR3 residues: CASSARGSGAAPREQYF. The CDR3 DNA reads as TGTGCCAGCAGCGCCAGGGGTAGCGGGGCCGCGCCTCGCGAGCAGTACTTC.

This clonotype was detected ten times or more. The V gene is TRBV6-1, the J gene TRBJ2-2, with D tentatively TRBD2 (6 bases). V dropped 10 bases and J dropped 6 bases, with 21 bases sitting between them. CDR3 size: 15 residues. Germline V gene data show CDR1 as MNHNS and CDR2 as SASEGT. In DNA form, the CDR3 reads TGTGCCACCGCTCGTGTAACGGGGGTAGCCGGGGAGCTGTTTTTT. Translation gives CATARVTGVAGELFF.

This clonotype was picked up many times. The chain links TRBV27 to TRBJ1-5, with D perhaps TRBD1 (6 bases). CDR1 and CDR2 from the germline V gene are MNHEY and SMNVEV (reference sequence). This CDR3 region has 14 residues. V was cut by 8 bases and J by 4 bases, with 15 bases left in between. This chain's CDR3 is CASAGQLTNQPQHF. CDR3 bases: TGTGCCAGCGCCGGACAGCTAACGAATCAGCCCCAGCATTTT.

With respect to this clonotype: A much larger clone differs from this one at a single base, so this may be a read error. V is TRBV7-9 and J is TRBJ1-2; D not certain. The CDR3 extends over 13 amino acids. From germline, CDR1 is SEHNR and CDR2 FQNEAQ (reference sequence). The DNA for the CDR3 is TGTGCCAGCAGCTTGGGAGACATCAAGAGCTACGCCTTC. The encoded protein is CASSLGDIKSYAF.

This clonotype has a count of ten or more. The chain is built from TRBV11-2 and TRBJ1-1, with D uncertain. Germline V gene sequence: CDR1 SGHAT, CDR2 FQNNGV. There are 12 residues in the CDR3. The ends were cut back, 1 base at V and 5 bases at J, with 5 bases in the middle. This CDR3 reads CASSLGATEAFF. CDR3 coding DNA: TGTGCCAGCAGCTTAGGTGCTACTGAAGCTTTCTTT.

This clonotype was observed at least ten times. CDR3 in DNA: TGTGCCAGCAGTGATTGGGTTGGCACTGGGGCCAACGTCCTGACTTTC. This encodes CASSDWVGTGANVLTF. The chain joins TRBV2 to TRBJ2-6; D is ambiguous. The CDR3 is 16 amino acids. Trimming removed 3 bases at V and 2 bases at J, with 11 bases between. Germline assignment: CDR1 SNHLY and CDR2 FYNNEI.

The rearrangement joins TRBV5-5 to TRBJ2-1, with 9 bases matching TRBD2. Germline CDR1 and CDR2: SGHKS and YYEKEE (reference sequence). The CDR3 runs to 17 residues. The J segment lost 6 bases and the V segment lost 2 bases, leaving 12 bases of the junction unmatched. The CDR3 loop is CASSLPRTSERGNEQFF. The DNA of the CDR3 is TGTGCCAGCAGCTTACCACGGACTAGCGAGAGGGGCAATGAGCAGTTCTTC. Supplemented by reference TRBV5-5 and TRBJ2-1, the full variable domain reads DAGVTQSPTHLIKTRGQQVTLRCSPISGHKSVSWYQQVLGQGPQFIFQYYEKEERGRGNFPDRFSARQFPNYSSELNVNALLLGDSALYLCASSLPRTSERGNEQFFGPGTRLTVL.

The gene calls are TRBV13 and TRBJ2-7; 9 bases are shared with TRBD1. V was clipped by 7 bases and J by 4 bases; unmatched bases: 8. This CDR3 spans 14 amino acids. Germline loops: CDR1 PRHDT, CDR2 FYEKMQ (reference sequence). This chain's CDR3 is CASTGQGKGYEQYF. As DNA, the CDR3 is TGTGCCAGCACGGGACAGGGTAAGGGGTACGAGCAGTACTTC.

This clonotype was observed at least ten times. The gene calls are TRBV5-1 and TRBJ1-2; possibly TRBD1 for D (6 bases). V lost 0 bases and J lost 8, with 20 bases in between. Germline V gene lookup returns CDR1 SGHRS and CDR2 YFSETQ. This CDR3 comprises 16 residues. CDR3: CASSLVGHREDGGYTF. DNA of the CDR3: TGCGCCAGCAGCTTGGTGGGACACAGGGAGGATGGAGGCTACACCTTC.

This clonotype was seen a handful of times. This rearrangement joins TRBV7-2 to TRBJ2-7; TRBD1 is a possible D gene (6 bases). Germline-derived CDR1 and CDR2 are SGHTA and FQGNSA. The CDR3 loop spans 14 amino acids. V was cut by 4 bases and J by 4 bases, with 14 bases left in between. The CDR3 reads CASSYLGAGYEQYF. The CDR3 DNA sequence: TGTGCCAGCAGCTATTTGGGGGCGGGTTACGAGCAGTACTTC.

This clonotype was seen ten or more times. The V and J genes are TRBV5-1 and TRBJ2-5; 7 bases agree with TRBD1. The germline V gene has CDR1 SGHRS and CDR2 YFSETQ. The CDR3 runs 15 residues. The ends lost 4 bases at V and 5 bases at J; junction bases unmatched: 11. The chain's CDR3 is CASSPGMGQSETQYF. For the CDR3, the DNA is TGCGCCAGCAGCCCTGGGATGGGACAGTCGGAGACCCAGTACTTC.

V is TRBV6-5 and J is TRBJ2-3; the match to TRBD2 covers 9 bases. The V gene end was trimmed by 8 bases and the J gene end by 4 bases; junction bases not matched to a gene: 10. Germline assignment: CDR1 MNHEY and CDR2 SVGAGI. The CDR3 sequence is 15 residues long. CDR3 sequence (DNA): TGTGCCAGCTTAGTGGTAGCGGGAGTACCAGATACGCAGTATTTT. Translated, it gives CASLVVAGVPDTQYF.

This clonotype was detected ten times or more. The chain combines TRBV3-1 with TRBJ2-1, with 10 bases that match TRBD2. Losses at the gene ends were 6 bases for V and 9 bases for J; bases not matched to a gene: 11. CDR1 is LGHDT, CDR2 YNNKEL, per germline (reference sequence). The CDR3 runs to 15 residues. The CDR3 DNA sequence: TGTGCCAGCAGGGCCTGGTCAGCGGGAGGGATTGAGCAGTTCTTC. Translation: CASRAWSAGGIEQFF.

This clonotype was counted many times. The J gene is TRBJ2-3, the V gene TRBV2; 7 bases fit TRBD2. Germline V lookup: CDR1 SNHLY, CDR2 FYNNEI. Trimming took 7 bases from V and 2 from J; bases not matched to a gene: 6. The CDR3 loop spans 14 amino acids. The CDR3 coding sequence is TGTGCCAGCAAGGAGGGAGGGTTCACAGATACGCAGTATTTT. Translated: CASKEGGFTDTQYF.

The table lists this clonotype with many counts. The chain uses TRBV6-2 or TRBV6-3 and TRBJ2-7; 8 nucleotides match TRBD1. This CDR3 comprises 13 residues. With V trimmed by 7 bases and J by 6 bases, 8 bases remained unmatched. Germline V gives CDR1 MNHEY, CDR2 SVGEGT. In DNA, the CDR3 is TGTGCCAGCAAAGAGGACAGGGTCTTCGAGCAGTACTTC. It is translated as CASKEDRVFEQYF.

This clonotype was seen at least ten times. The rearrangement uses TRBV28 and TRBJ1-5; the D gene is possibly TRBD1 (5 bases). Trimming stripped 8 bases from V and 3 bases from J, with 17 bases between. There are 15 residues in the CDR3. Germline CDR1 reads MDHEN; CDR2 reads SYDVKM. This chain's CDR3 is CASSGTPGINQPQHF. The CDR3 DNA reads TGTGCCAGCTCCGGGACCCCGGGTATCAATCAGCCCCAGCATTTT.

This clonotype was recorded at least ten times. V and J are TRBV5-6 and TRBJ2-7; D may be TRBD1 (6 bases). The V gene's germline CDR1 is SGHDT and CDR2 YYEEEE. The CDR3 sequence is 17 residues long. V was pared by 3 bases and J by 0 bases, with 19 bases between. The CDR3 DNA reads as TGTGCCAGCAGCTACGGGACACATCGATCGAGCTCCTACGAGCAGTACTTC. This sequence encodes CASSYGTHRSSSYEQYF.

This clonotype was picked up many times. V gene TRBV11-2 combines with J gene TRBJ2-1, with D perhaps TRBD1 or TRBD2 (5 bases each). Germline lookup yields CDR1 SGHAT and CDR2 FQNNGV. Trimming took 5 bases from V and 6 from J, leaving 14 bases between them. This CDR3 has 14 residues. The CDR3 sequence is CASSPLEGPNEQFF. The CDR3 region has the DNA TGTGCCAGCAGCCCCCTCGAGGGGCCCAATGAGCAGTTCTTC.

This clonotype was seen only once. J is TRBJ2-1 and V is TRBV7-2, with 10 bases lining up with TRBD1. This CDR3 contains 16 residues. The V gene's germline CDR1 is SGHTA and CDR2 FQGNSA. Unmatched junction bases numbered 8, after V lost 5 bases and J lost 4 bases. The CDR3 DNA reads as TGTGCCAGCAGCCCACAGGGACAGGGGATTTACAATGAGCAGTTCTTC. It translates to CASSPQGQGIYNEQFF.

The V and J genes are TRBV10-3 and TRBJ2-3; D unresolved. The CDR3 extends over 13 amino acids. V shed 0 bases and J shed 2 bases, with 3 bases lying between them. Germline values: CDR1 ENHRY, CDR2 SYGVKD. The CDR3 bases are TGTGCCATCAGTGAGTCGGACACAGATACGCAGTATTTT. Its protein product is CAISESDTDTQYF.

This clonotype was seen a handful of times. The chain links TRBV30 to TRBJ2-3; D is ambiguous. The CDR3 extends over 17 amino acids. CDR1 is GTSNPN and CDR2 is SVGIG in the germline V gene (reference sequence). The V gene lost 0 bases and the J gene lost 2 bases, with 18 bases spanning the gap. For the CDR3, the DNA is TGTGCCTGGAGTGTACCCCGGCCCGGAACCTACACAGATACGCAGTATTTT. This sequence encodes CAWSVPRPGTYTDTQYF.

This clonotype occurred many times. The chain has TRBV29-1 and TRBJ2-5, with D perhaps matching TRBD2 (5 bases). There are 14 residues in the CDR3. Germline V CDR1 and CDR2: SQVTM, ANQGSEA. The CDR3 bases are TGCAGTGTCAACCCAGCGGAGTACCAAGAGACCCAGTACTTC. Translated, it gives CSVNPAEYQETQYF. The complete variable domain, with remaining parts taken from reference TRBV29-1 and TRBJ2-5, reads SAVISQKPSRDICQRGTSLTIQCQVDSQVTMMFWYRQQPGQSLTLIATANQGSEATYESGFVIDKFPISRPNLTFSTLTVSNMSPEDSSIYLCSVNPAEYQETQYFGPGTRLLVL.

This clonotype was seen at least ten times. The chain combines TRBV20-1 with TRBJ2-7, with TRBD2 matching over 8 bases. The germline V gene has CDR1 DFQATT and CDR2 SNEGSKA (reference sequence). There are 14 residues in the CDR3. Germline trimming cut 0 bases from V and 5 bases from J; bases unmatched to any gene: 6. CDR3 sequence: CSARESSGRDEQYF. The CDR3 DNA reads as TGCAGTGCTAGAGAGTCCAGCGGGAGAGACGAGCAGTACTTC.

This clonotype showed up many times. The chain uses TRBV3-1 and TRBJ2-2; D ambiguous. The CDR3 totals 13 residues. V lost 5 bases, J lost 1 base, and 5 bases lay in between. Per the germline V gene, CDR1 is LGHDT and CDR2 is YNNKEL (reference sequence). CDR3 sequence: CASSVQNTGELFF. For the CDR3, the DNA is TGTGCCAGCAGCGTACAGAACACCGGGGAGCTGTTTTTT.

This clonotype came up many times. V usage is TRBV5-1 and J usage is TRBJ2-1; 13 nucleotides match TRBD2. The CDR3 extends over 15 amino acids. V gave up 4 bases and J gave up 5 bases; unmatched junction bases: 3. CDR1 SGHRS and CDR2 YFSETQ come from the germline V gene. CDR3 DNA sequence: TGCGCCAGCAGCCCAGGACTAGCGGGAGACAATGAGCAGTTCTTC. Its protein is CASSPGLAGDNEQFF.

This clonotype was detected ten times or more. The chain has TRBV4-1 and TRBJ2-4; perhaps TRBD1 as D (6 bases). The CDR3 sequence is 14 residues long. Germline V gene sequence: CDR1 MGHRA, CDR2 YSYEKL. V shed 3 bases and J shed 8 bases, with 14 bases lying between them. The CDR3 loop is CASSHQGLLDIQYF. The CDR3 nucleotides are TGCGCCAGCAGCCACCAGGGGCTATTAGACATTCAGTACTTC.

V gene TRBV30 combines with J gene TRBJ2-7; 8 positions agree with TRBD1. The CDR3 is made up of 13 amino acids. V was pared by 1 base and J by 2 bases, with 1 base of the junction left unmatched. CDR1 GTSNPN and CDR2 SVGIG come from the germline V gene (reference sequence). CDR3 DNA sequence: TGTGCCTGGAGTGGGACAGGGCCCTACGAGCAGTACTTC. Its protein product is CAWSGTGPYEQYF.

This clonotype was seen more than once but under ten times. This chain links TRBV9 with TRBJ2-5; 12 bases align to TRBD2. CDR3 length equals 14 residues. V shed 4 bases and J 5 bases; nucleotides not matched to a gene: 3. From germline, CDR1 is SGDLS and CDR2 YYNGEE. The CDR3 reads CASSPSGREETQYF. The CDR3 region has the DNA TGTGCCAGCAGCCCTAGCGGGAGGGAGGAGACCCAGTACTTC.

This clonotype was seen repeatedly, ten times or more. The V and J genes are TRBV11-3 and TRBJ2-1; possibly TRBD2 for D (5 bases). This CDR3 has 15 amino acids. Trimming pared 2 bases from V and 7 bases from J, leaving 15 bases between. Germline CDR1 and CDR2: SGHNT and YENEEA. CDR3 coding DNA: TGTGCCAGCAGCTTACTGGCGGGCCTGGGGAATGAGCAGTTCTTC. Its translation: CASSLLAGLGNEQFF.

This clonotype appeared many times. The chain carries TRBV20-1 and TRBJ1-2; TRBD1 matches 7 bases. V gave up 6 bases and J gave up 6 bases; unmatched junction bases: 19. CDR3 length: 16 amino acids. The germline CDR1 and CDR2 sequences are DFQATT and SNEGSKA (reference sequence). The CDR3, as DNA: TGCAGTGCCCCTTTTCAGGGGGGGGGAGGCTTGGATGGCTACACCTTC. This gives the protein CSAPFQGGGGLDGYTF.

Turning to this clonotype: One end of the junction fails to match germline, which may point to a read error. J is TRBJ1-1 and V is TRBV23-1; D unclear. TRBV23-1 is recorded as an ORF, its role being uncertain. CDR3 length equals 10 residues. The CDR3 loop is CTSAVSEAFF. The CDR3 DNA follows: TGCACCAGCGCGGTATCTGAAGCTTTCTTT.